Shown below are 21 T cell receptor beta chains from a single sample sequenced in a study of blood T cells in healthy people across ages. Through a sample-barcoded 5' primer and a J-beta primer mix, a second PCR was run for about 6 to 11 cycles. MiXCR was run by TCRdb on the 5' RACE reads, yielding one entry per CDR3 protein. The sample yields about 1.4 million distinct CDR3 sequences, almost 60% seen once. The sample was blood. The receptor set was obtained from a man younger than 35 in good health.

V gene TRBV11-2 combines with J gene TRBJ2-1; D may be TRBD1 or TRBD2 (6 bases each). Trimming removed 9 bases from V and 9 bases from J, with 18 bases in between. From germline, CDR1 is SGHAT and CDR2 FQNNGV. CDR3 length: 13 amino acids. The CDR3 loop reads CASKKEGVGEQFF. The DNA for the CDR3 is TGTGCCAGTAAGAAGGAGGGGGTAGGTGAGCAGTTCTTC.

The V and J genes are TRBV5-1 and TRBJ2-7; 7 bases fit TRBD2. Gene TRBJ2-5 matches the end of the DNA better, so the J call may be wrong. The germline CDR1 and CDR2 sequences are SGHRS and YFSETQ. The CDR3 is 14 amino acids. CDR3 nucleotide sequence: TGCGCCAGCAGCTTGTATCTAGCGGAGGAGACCCAGTACTTC. Its translation: CASSLYLAEETQYF.

The rearrangement links TRBV12-3 or TRBV12-4 to TRBJ1-1; no clear D gene. V was clipped by 5 bases and J by 1 base, with 14 bases between them. This CDR3 is 15 amino acids long. DNA for the CDR3: TGTGCCAGCAGTCCCCCCCGGTACGGGAACACTGAAGCTTTCTTT. Its protein product is CASSPPRYGNTEAFF.

The J gene is TRBJ2-3, the V gene TRBV7-9; 7 nucleotides agree with TRBD1. Germline V lookup: CDR1 SEHNR, CDR2 FQNEAQ (reference sequence). The CDR3 runs to 15 residues. V shed 5 bases, J shed 2 bases, and the junction held 7 bases outside the gene matches. The CDR3 DNA reads as TGTGCCAGCAGCCCCGACAGGGTGGACACAGATACGCAGTATTTT. It codes for CASSPDRVDTDTQYF.

This sequence joins TRBV4-2 and TRBJ2-1, with D possibly matching TRBD1 (6 bases). Trimming left V 0 bases short and J 6 bases short, with 9 bases between. This CDR3 is built from 14 residues. The germline V gene has CDR1 LGHNA and CDR2 YNFKEQ. The CDR3: CASSQELRGNEQFF. In DNA, the CDR3 is TGTGCCAGCAGCCAAGAGCTCAGGGGCAATGAGCAGTTCTTC.

Remarks on this clonotype: A clone one base away is much larger, so this may be a read error. The CDR3 protein is CASSEGAGDTVDGYTF. The CDR3, as DNA: TGTGCCAGCAGTGAAGGTGCAGGGGATACGGTAGATGGCTACACCTTC. This chain connects TRBV6-1 to TRBJ1-2, with a possible D match to TRBD1 (6 bases). The CDR3 covers 16 residues. V was cut by 1 base and J by 6 bases, with 18 bases left in between. Per the germline V gene, CDR1 is MNHNS and CDR2 is SASEGT.

The chain employs TRBV29-1 and TRBJ2-1; 8 nucleotides line up with TRBD1. After removal of 4 bases from V and 7 bases from J, the junction contained 9 bases not matched to a gene. The CDR3 runs to 14 residues. Germline V CDR1 and CDR2: SQVTM, ANQGSEA. This CDR3 reads CSVVRQGRWNEQFF. The CDR3 region has the DNA TGCAGCGTTGTGAGACAGGGGCGATGGAATGAGCAGTTCTTC.

The chain employs TRBV15 and TRBJ2-1; D is uncertain. The CDR3 totals 15 residues. CDR1 is LNHNV and CDR2 is YYDKDF in the germline V gene (reference sequence). V was trimmed by 0 bases and J by 5 bases, leaving 11 bases between them. The CDR3 DNA is TGTGCCACCAGCAGAGATCCGAGTAGGGACAATGAGCAGTTCTTC. This gives the protein CATSRDPSRDNEQFF.

The rearrangement links TRBV15 to TRBJ1-4; 8 bases fit TRBD1. V shed 0 bases, J shed 8 bases, and the junction held 14 bases outside the gene matches. The germline gives CDR1 LNHNV, CDR2 YYDKDF (reference sequence). CDR3 length equals 18 residues. The CDR3 here is CATSRDPIRQGTGEKLFF. The CDR3 coding sequence is TGTGCCACCAGCAGAGATCCAATCCGACAGGGGACGGGAGAAAAACTGTTTTTT. Full variable domain (rest looked up from reference TRBV15 and TRBJ1-4): DAMVIQNPRYQVTQFGKPVTLSCSQTLNHNVMYWYQQKSSQAPKLLFHYYDKDFNNEADTPDNFQSRRPNTSFCFLDIRSPGLGDTAMYLCATSRDPIRQGTGEKLFFGSGTQLSVL.

The rearrangement links TRBV2 to TRBJ2-1; unclear D gene. Matching the DNA end better, TRBJ2-7 makes the J call doubtful. CDR3 length: 14 residues. CDR1 is SNHLY, CDR2 FYNNEI, per germline. DNA for the CDR3: TGTGCCAGCGCCGAGCCTCGAGGTTCGGAAGAGCAGTACTTC. Amino acid sequence: CASAEPRGSEEQYF.

V is TRBV4-1 and J is TRBJ2-1; 10 positions agree with TRBD2. Trimming at V came to 0 bases and at J to 7 bases, leaving 6 bases not matched to a gene. The V gene's germline CDR1 is MGHRA and CDR2 YSYEKL. The CDR3 is made up of 16 amino acids. This CDR3 is CASSQESSGRVNEQFF. For the CDR3, the DNA is TGCGCCAGCAGCCAAGAATCGAGCGGGAGGGTTAATGAGCAGTTCTTC.

The V and J genes are TRBV28 and TRBJ2-6; TRBD1 aligns across 9 bases. Germline lookup yields CDR1 MDHEN and CDR2 SYDVKM. The J segment lost 0 bases and the V segment lost 4 bases, leaving 13 bases of the junction unmatched. CDR3 length: 20 amino acids. The CDR3 region has the DNA TGTGCCAGCAGTTCCGTGGTTGTCCGGGACAGGGACTCTGGGGCCAACGTCCTGACTTTC. As protein: CASSSVVVRDRDSGANVLTF. Full variable domain (missing parts from reference TRBV28 and TRBJ2-6): DVKVTQSSRYLVKRTGEKVFLECVQDMDHENMFWYRQDPGLGLRLIYFSYDVKMKEKGDIPEGYSVSREKKERFSLILESASTNQTSMYLCASSSVVVRDRDSGANVLTFGAGSRLTVL.

This rearrangement joins TRBV25-1 to TRBJ2-3; no clear D. CDR3 length: 15 amino acids. V was clipped by 5 bases and J by 1 base, with 13 bases between them. The V gene's germline CDR1 is MGHDK and CDR2 SYGVNS. CDR3 in amino acids: CASSTPTRGTDTQYF. The DNA for the CDR3 is TGTGCCAGCAGTACACCCACCCGGGGCACAGATACGCAGTATTTT.

This clonotype was recorded a few times. The rearrangement links TRBV4-2 to TRBJ2-5; 10 nucleotides align to TRBD1. V was clipped by 1 base and J by 4 bases; unmatched bases: 3. Germline CDR1 LGHNA, CDR2 YNFKEQ. The CDR3 is made up of 15 amino acids. The CDR3 coding sequence is TGTGCCAGCAGCCAAGTGGACAGGGGGGCAGAGACCCAGTACTTC. Encoded protein: CASSQVDRGAETQYF.

This clonotype has only a few counts. The chain joins TRBV7-9 to TRBJ2-3, with D unresolved. The germline V gene encodes CDR1 SEHNR and CDR2 FQNEAQ (reference sequence). The V gene lost 3 bases and the J gene lost 2 bases, with 12 bases spanning the gap. The CDR3 spans 15 residues. CDR3 nucleotides: TGTGCCAGCAGCTTTCTGCGTGCTAACACAGATACGCAGTATTTT. Amino acids: CASSFLRANTDTQYF.

This chain connects TRBV14 to TRBJ2-7, with TRBD1 identical over 12 bases. CDR1 is SGHDN and CDR2 is FVKESK in the germline V gene. The V segment lost 3 bases and the J segment 3 bases; nucleotides outside the gene matches: 3. CDR3 length: 15 amino acids. CDR3 in amino acids: CASSQWDRGHYEQYF. CDR3 nucleotides: TGTGCCAGCAGCCAGTGGGACAGGGGGCACTACGAGCAGTACTTC.

This chain links TRBV14 with TRBJ2-4, with no clear D. The J call may not be correct, given that the DNA end is closer to TRBJ2-7. Germline V gene lookup returns CDR1 SGHDN and CDR2 FVKESK. This CDR3 has 13 residues. The CDR3 is CASSQGWGYEQYF. CDR3 DNA: TGTGCCAGCAGCCAAGGTTGGGGTTACGAGCAGTACTTC.

The sample holds a few counts of this clonotype. The chain recombines TRBV20-1 with TRBJ2-3, with 9 nucleotides matching TRBD1. Germline V gene lookup returns CDR1 DFQATT and CDR2 SNEGSKA (reference sequence). The J segment lost 2 bases and the V segment lost 5 bases, leaving 8 bases of the junction unmatched. The CDR3 runs 15 residues. DNA for the CDR3: TGCAGTGCTGGCCACAGGGGGCTGAACACAGATACGCAGTATTTT. This sequence encodes CSAGHRGLNTDTQYF.

This clonotype was picked up a small number of times. V usage is TRBV20-1 and J usage is TRBJ2-5; 10 bases fit TRBD2. The V segment lost 0 bases and the J segment 3 bases; nucleotides outside the gene matches: 1. CDR1 DFQATT and CDR2 SNEGSKA come from the germline V gene (reference sequence). The CDR3 runs 14 residues. The DNA for the CDR3 is TGCAGTGCTAGAGAGCTAGCGGGAGAAGAGACCCAGTACTTC. This encodes CSARELAGEETQYF.

The V call is TRBV5-1, the J call TRBJ1-2, with D unresolved. From germline, CDR1 is SGHRS and CDR2 YFSETQ. Trimming shortened V by 1 base and J by 2 bases, and 9 bases separated the two germline ends. The CDR3 spans 14 residues. The CDR3 bases are TGCGCCAGCAGCTTGCAGACTCAAAACTATGGCTACACCTTC. Translating it yields CASSLQTQNYGYTF.

This clonotype is a singleton in its sample. The rearrangement uses TRBV29-1 and TRBJ2-5; D possibly corresponds to TRBD2 (6 bases). Germline assignment: CDR1 SQVTM and CDR2 ANQGSEA. Deletions cut 4 bases from V and 2 bases from J, with 11 bases between. The CDR3 is 13 residues long. The DNA for the CDR3 is TGCAGCGTTGGGGACTTTCCACAAGAGACCCAGTACTTC. Its protein is CSVGDFPQETQYF.